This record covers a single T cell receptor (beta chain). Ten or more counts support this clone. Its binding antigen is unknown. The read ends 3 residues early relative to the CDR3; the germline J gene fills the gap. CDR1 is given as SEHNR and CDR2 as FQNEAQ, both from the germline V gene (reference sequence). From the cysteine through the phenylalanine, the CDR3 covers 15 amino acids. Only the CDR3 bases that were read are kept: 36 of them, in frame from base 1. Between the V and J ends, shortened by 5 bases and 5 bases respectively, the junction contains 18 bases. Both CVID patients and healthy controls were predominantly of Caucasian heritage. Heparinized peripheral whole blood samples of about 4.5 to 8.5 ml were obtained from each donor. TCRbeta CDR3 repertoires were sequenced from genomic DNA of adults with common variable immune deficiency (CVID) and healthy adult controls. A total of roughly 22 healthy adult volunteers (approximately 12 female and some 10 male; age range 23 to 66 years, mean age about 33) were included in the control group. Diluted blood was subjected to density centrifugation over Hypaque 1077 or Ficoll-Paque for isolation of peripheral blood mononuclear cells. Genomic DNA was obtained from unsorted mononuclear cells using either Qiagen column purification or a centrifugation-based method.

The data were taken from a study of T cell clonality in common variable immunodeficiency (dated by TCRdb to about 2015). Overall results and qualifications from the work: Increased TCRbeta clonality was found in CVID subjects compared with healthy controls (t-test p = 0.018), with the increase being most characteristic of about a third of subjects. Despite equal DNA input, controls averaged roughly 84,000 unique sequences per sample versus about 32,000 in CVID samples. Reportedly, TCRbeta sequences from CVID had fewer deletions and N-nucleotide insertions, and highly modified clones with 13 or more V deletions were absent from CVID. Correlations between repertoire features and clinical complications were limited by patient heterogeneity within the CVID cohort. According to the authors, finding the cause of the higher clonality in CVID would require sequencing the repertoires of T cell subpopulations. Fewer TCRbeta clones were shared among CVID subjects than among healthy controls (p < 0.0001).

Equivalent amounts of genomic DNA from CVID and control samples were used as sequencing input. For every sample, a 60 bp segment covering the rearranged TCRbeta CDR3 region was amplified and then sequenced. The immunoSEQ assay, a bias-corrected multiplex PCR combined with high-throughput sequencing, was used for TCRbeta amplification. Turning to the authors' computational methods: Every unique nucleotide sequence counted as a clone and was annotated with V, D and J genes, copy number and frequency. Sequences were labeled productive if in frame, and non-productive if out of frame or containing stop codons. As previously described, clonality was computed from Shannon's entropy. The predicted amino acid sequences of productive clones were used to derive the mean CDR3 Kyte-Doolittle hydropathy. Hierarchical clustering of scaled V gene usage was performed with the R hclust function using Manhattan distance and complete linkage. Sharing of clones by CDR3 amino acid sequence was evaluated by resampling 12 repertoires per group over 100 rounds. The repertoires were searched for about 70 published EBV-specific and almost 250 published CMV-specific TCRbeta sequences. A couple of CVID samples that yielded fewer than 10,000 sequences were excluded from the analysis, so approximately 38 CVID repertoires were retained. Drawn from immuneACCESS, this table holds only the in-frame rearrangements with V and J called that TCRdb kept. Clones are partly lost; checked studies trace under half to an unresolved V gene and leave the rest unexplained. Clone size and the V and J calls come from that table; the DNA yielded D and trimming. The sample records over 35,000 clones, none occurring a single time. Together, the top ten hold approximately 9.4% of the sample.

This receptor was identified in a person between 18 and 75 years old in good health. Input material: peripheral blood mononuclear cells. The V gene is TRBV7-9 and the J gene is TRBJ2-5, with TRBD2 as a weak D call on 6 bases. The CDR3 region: CASSPPRGIGETQYF. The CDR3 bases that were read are TGTGCCAGCAGCCCCCCCCGGGGGATAGGGGAGACC.